A single TCR beta chain is shown here with its context. Its antigen is unknown. V was trimmed by 2 bases and J by 6 bases, leaving 7 bases between them. CDR3 length: 13 residues. The germline V gene encodes CDR1 ENHRY and CDR2 SYGVKD. This specimen belongs to a study of shared clonotypes between healthy human individuals. Study-level results: An effect of sequencing depth on clonotype sharing among donors was expected.

Caucasian adults residing in Nashville, Tennessee made up all the donors. Researchers ran the assay at a deep level. Unsorted PBMC DNA went through sequencing on ten immunoSEQ deep assay plates. Profiled with immunoSEQ multiplex PCR; TCRdb holds only in-frame clones, not every one. In the table there are approximately 500,000 clones, 60% to 85% of which are singletons. Material for sequencing was PBMCs. This chain connects TRBV10-3 to TRBJ2-2, with D hard to call. The source of this sequence is a woman between 40 and 50 years old in good health. Some clones in this sample may be carry-over from other donors' samples. Here the CDR3 DNA reads TGTGCCATCAGTGAGGCCCCACCCGGGGAGCTGTTTTTT. Translation gives CAISEAPPGELFF.